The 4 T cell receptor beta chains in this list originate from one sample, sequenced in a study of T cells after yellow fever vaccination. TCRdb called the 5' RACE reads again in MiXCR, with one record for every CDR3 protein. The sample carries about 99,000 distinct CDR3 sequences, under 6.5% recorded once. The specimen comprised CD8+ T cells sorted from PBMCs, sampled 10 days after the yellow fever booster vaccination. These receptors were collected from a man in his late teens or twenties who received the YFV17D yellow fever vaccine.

CDR3 sequence: CASSVVILQGFDTEAFF. CDR3 DNA sequence: TGTGCCAGCAGCGTAGTAATCTTACAGGGTTTCGACACTGAAGCTTTCTTT. V gene TRBV9 combines with J gene TRBJ1-1; D may be TRBD1 (6 bases). CDR3 length: 17 amino acids. The V end lost 0 bases, the J end lost 3 bases, and 18 bases lay between the germline ends. The germline gives CDR1 SGDLS, CDR2 YYNGEE.

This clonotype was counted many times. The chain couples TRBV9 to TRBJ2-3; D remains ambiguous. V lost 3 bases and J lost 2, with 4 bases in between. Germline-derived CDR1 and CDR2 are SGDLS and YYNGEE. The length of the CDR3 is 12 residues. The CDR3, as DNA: TGTGCCAGCAGCGCGGACACAGATACGCAGTATTTT. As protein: CASSADTDTQYF.

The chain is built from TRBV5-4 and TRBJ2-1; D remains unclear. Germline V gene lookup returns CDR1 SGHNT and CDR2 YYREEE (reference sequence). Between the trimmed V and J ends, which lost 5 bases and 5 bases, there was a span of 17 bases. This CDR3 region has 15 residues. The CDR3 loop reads CASRDNTGPNNEQFF. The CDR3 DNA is TGTGCCAGCAGAGACAACACCGGGCCAAACAATGAGCAGTTCTTC. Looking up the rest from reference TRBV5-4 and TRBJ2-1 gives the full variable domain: ETGVTQSPTHLIKTRGQQVTLRCSSQSGHNTVSWYQQALGQGPQFIFQYYREEENGRGNFPPRFSGLQFPNYSSELNVNALELDDSALYLCASRDNTGPNNEQFFGPGTRLTVL.

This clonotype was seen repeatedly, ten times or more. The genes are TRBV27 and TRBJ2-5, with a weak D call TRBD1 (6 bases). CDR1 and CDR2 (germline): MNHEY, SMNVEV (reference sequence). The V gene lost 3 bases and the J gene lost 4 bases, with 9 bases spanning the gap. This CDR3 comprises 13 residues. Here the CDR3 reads CASSFQGRETQYF. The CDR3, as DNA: TGTGCCAGCAGTTTTCAGGGGAGAGAGACCCAGTACTTC.